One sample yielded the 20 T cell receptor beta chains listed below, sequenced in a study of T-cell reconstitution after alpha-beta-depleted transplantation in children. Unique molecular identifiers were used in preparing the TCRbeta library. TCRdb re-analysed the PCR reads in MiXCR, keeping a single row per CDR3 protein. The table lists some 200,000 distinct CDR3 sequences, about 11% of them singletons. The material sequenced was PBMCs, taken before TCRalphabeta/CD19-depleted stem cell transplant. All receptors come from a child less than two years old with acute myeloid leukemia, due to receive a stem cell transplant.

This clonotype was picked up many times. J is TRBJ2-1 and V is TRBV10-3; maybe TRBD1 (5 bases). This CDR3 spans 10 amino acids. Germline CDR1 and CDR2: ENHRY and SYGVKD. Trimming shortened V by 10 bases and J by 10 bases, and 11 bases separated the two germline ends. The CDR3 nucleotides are TGTGCCACCTGGGGCTCCGAGCAGTTCTTC. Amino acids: CATWGSEQFF.

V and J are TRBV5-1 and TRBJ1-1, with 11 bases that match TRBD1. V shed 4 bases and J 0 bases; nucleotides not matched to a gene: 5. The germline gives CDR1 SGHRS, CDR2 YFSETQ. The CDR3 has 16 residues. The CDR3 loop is CASSPGQGALNTEAFF. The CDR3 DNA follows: TGCGCCAGCAGCCCCGGACAGGGGGCTTTGAACACTGAAGCTTTCTTT.

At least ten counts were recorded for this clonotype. The CDR3 sequence is CASGREGFNTGELFF. Here the CDR3 DNA reads TGCGCCAGCGGCCGGGAGGGATTCAACACCGGGGAGCTGTTTTTT. The rearrangement uses TRBV5-1 and TRBJ2-2; 8 bases agree with TRBD2. The CDR3 extends over 15 amino acids. Looked up from germline, CDR1 is SGHRS and CDR2 is YFSETQ. J was trimmed by 2 bases and V by 7 bases; bases with no gene match: 7.

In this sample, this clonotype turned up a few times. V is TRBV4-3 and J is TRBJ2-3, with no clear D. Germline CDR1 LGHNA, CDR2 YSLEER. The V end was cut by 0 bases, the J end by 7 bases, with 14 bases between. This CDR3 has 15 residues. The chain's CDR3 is CASSQDTPKGHTQYF. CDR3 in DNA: TGCGCCAGCAGCCAAGATACCCCGAAAGGACATACGCAGTATTTT.

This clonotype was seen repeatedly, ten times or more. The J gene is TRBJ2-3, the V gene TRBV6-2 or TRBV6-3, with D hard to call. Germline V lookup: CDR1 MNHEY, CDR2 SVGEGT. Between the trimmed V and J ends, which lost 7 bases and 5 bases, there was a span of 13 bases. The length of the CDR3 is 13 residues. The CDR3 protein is CASIGRFKDTQYF. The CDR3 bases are TGTGCCAGCATAGGGCGGTTCAAAGATACGCAGTATTTT.

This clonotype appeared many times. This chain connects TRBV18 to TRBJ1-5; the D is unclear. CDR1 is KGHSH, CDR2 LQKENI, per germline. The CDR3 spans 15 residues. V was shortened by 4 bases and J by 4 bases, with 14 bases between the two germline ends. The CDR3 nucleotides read TGTGCCAGCTCACACGGACTTCCAGAGAATCAGCCCCAGCATTTT. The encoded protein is CASSHGLPENQPQHF.

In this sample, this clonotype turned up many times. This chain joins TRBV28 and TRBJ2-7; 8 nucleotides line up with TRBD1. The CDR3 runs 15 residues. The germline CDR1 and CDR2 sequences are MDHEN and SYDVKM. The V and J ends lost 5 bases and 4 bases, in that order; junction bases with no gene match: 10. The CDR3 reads CASSPSGGVLYEQYF. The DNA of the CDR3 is TGTGCCAGCAGTCCCTCAGGGGGCGTGTTGTACGAGCAGTACTTC. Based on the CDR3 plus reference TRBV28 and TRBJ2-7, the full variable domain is DVKVTQSSRYLVKRTGEKVFLECVQDMDHENMFWYRQDPGLGLRLIYFSYDVKMKEKGDIPEGYSVSREKKERFSLILESASTNQTSMYLCASSPSGGVLYEQYFGPGTRLTVT.

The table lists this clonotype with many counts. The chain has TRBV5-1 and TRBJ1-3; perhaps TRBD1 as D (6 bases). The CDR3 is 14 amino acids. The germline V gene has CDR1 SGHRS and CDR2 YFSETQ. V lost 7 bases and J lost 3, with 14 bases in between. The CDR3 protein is CASSTGNIGNTIYF. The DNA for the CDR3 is TGCGCCAGCTCAACAGGGAATATTGGAAACACCATATATTTT.

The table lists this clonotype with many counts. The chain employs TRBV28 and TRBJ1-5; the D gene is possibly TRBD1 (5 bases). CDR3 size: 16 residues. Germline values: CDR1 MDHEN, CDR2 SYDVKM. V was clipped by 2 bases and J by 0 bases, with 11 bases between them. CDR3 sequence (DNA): TGTGCCAGCAGTTTAGACAGAAGCTATAGCAATCAGCCCCAGCATTTT. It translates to CASSLDRSYSNQPQHF.

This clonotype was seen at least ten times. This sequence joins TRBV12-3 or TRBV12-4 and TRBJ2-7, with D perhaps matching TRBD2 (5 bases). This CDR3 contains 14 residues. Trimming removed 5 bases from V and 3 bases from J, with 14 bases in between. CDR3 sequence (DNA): TGTGCCAGCAGTACGACTATTCGAAACTACGAGCAGTACTTC. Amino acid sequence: CASSTTIRNYEQYF.

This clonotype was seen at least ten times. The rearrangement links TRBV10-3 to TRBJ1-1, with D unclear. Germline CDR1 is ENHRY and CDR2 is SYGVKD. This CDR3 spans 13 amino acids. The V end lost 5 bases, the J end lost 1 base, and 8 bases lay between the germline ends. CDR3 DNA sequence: TGTGCCATCAGTCCCACCGAGAACACTGAAGCTTTCTTT. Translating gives CAISPTENTEAFF.

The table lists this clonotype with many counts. CDR3 DNA sequence: TGTGCCACCAGTGAGCCGGGACTAGCGGGGAAGAGTGGGTCCTACAATGAGCAGTTCTTC. Its translation is CATSEPGLAGKSGSYNEQFF. The chain uses TRBV24-1 and TRBJ2-1, with 13 bases that match TRBD2. Germline CDR1 is KGHDR and CDR2 is SFDVKD. This CDR3 is 20 amino acids long. The junction had 12 bases not matched to a gene; V was cut back by 4 bases and J by 1 base.

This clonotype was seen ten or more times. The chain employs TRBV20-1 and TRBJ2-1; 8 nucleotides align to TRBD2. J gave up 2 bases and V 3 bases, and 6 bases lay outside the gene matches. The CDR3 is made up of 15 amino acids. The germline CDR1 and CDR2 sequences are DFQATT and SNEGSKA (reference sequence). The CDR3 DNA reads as TGCAGTGCTAGCCTTACTAGCGGTGCCTACAATGAGCAGTTCTTC. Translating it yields CSASLTSGAYNEQFF.

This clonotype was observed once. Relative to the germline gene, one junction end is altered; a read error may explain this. The CDR3 loop is CACSQDYGTGVINEPFF. The CDR3 coding sequence is TGTGCCTGCAGCCAAGATTACGGGACAGGGGTTATCAATGAGCCGTTCTTC. The chain uses TRBV3-1 and TRBJ2-1; the match to TRBD1 covers 10 bases. The V gene's germline CDR1 is LGHDT and CDR2 YNNKEL (reference sequence). The CDR3 runs to 17 residues.

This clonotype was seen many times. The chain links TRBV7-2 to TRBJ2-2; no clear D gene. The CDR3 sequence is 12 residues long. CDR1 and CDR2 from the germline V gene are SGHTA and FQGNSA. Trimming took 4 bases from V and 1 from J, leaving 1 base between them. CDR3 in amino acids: CASSWNTGELFF. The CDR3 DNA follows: TGTGCCAGCAGCTGGAACACCGGGGAGCTGTTTTTT.

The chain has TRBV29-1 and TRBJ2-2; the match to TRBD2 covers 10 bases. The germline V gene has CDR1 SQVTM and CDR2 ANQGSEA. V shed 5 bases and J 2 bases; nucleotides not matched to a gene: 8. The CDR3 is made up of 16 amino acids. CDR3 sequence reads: CSVPQSGRANTGELFF. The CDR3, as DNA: TGCAGCGTTCCCCAGAGCGGGAGGGCCAACACCGGGGAGCTGTTTTTT.

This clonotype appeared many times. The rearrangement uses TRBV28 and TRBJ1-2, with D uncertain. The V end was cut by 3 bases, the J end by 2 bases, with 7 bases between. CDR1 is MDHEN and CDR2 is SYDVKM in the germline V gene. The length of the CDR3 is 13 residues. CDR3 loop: CASSLGGNYGYTF. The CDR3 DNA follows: TGTGCCAGCAGTTTGGGAGGGAACTATGGCTACACCTTC.

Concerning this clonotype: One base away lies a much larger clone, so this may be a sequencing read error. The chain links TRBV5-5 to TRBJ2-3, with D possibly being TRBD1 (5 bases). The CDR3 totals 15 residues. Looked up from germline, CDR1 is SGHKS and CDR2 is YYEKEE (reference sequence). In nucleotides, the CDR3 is TGTGCCAGCAGCTTGGATCTGGTAATGACAGATGCGCAGTATTTT. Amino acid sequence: CASSLDLVMTDAQYF.

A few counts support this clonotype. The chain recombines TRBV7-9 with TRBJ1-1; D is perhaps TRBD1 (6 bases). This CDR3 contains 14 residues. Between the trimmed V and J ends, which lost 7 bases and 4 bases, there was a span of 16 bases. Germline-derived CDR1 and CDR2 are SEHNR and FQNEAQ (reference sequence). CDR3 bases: TGTGCCAGCAAGATACAGGGTTTTCGCACTGAAGCTTTCTTT. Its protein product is CASKIQGFRTEAFF.

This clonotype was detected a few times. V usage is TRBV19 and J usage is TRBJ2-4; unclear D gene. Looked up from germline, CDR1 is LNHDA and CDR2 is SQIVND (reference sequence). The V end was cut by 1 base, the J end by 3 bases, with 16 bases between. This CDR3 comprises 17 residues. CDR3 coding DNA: TGTGCCAGTAGTATAGGTGGCAGGTATGGGGTCAAAAACATTCAGTACTTC. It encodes CASSIGGRYGVKNIQYF.